These 30 T cell receptor beta chains came from one sample sequenced in a study of beta chain features in type 1 diabetes. Sequenced material consisted of expressed TCRB transcripts (all of the isolated RNA was reverse transcribed). Measured with immunoSEQ multiplex PCR; TCRdb has only the in-frame clones, and not every one. The profile shows about half a million clones, 30% of them singletons. Sequenced: naive CD4+ T cells from blood. The receptor set was obtained from a man younger than 35 in good health.

This clone has a handful of counts. The V gene is TRBV4-1, the J gene TRBJ2-7, with D unresolved. The CDR3 totals 16 residues. V was clipped by 3 bases and J by 0 bases, with 15 bases between them. Germline V gene data show CDR1 as MGHRA and CDR2 as YSYEKL. The CDR3 bases are TGCGCCAGCAGCCAGGGAATCACAGAGTACTCCTACGAGCAGTACTTC. It yields the protein CASSQGITEYSYEQYF.

The chain recombines TRBV21-1 with TRBJ2-3; the table's D call TRBD1 went unverified against the DNA. TRBV21-1 has pseudogene status. The CDR3 runs 14 residues. CDR3 in DNA: TGTGCCAGCAGCAAAGTTCCAAGCACAGATACGCAGTATTTT. Its protein is CASSKVPSTDTQYF.

The V gene is TRBV30, the J gene TRBJ1-5, with D possibly being TRBD1 (5 bases). Germline lookup yields CDR1 GTSNPN and CDR2 SVGIG (reference sequence). CDR3 length: 15 residues. Trimming removed 2 bases from V and 12 bases from J, with 23 bases in between. This CDR3 reads CAWSPLWSDTQHQHF. CDR3 nucleotide sequence: TGTGCCTGGAGTCCCCTATGGTCGGACACCCAACACCAGCATTTT.

This clone was observed a few times. This rearrangement joins TRBV9 to TRBJ2-2, with a weak D call TRBD2 (5 bases). V lost 3 bases to trimming and J lost 4 bases, with 22 bases between them. CDR1 and CDR2 (germline): SGDLS, YYNGEE. The CDR3 length is 18 residues. The CDR3 DNA reads as TGTGCCAGCAGCGCAAGAGCTAGTGCGGGTTCGGTCACCGGGGAGCTGTTTTTT. It encodes CASSARASAGSVTGELFF. Drawing the rest from reference TRBV9 and TRBJ2-2, the complete variable domain is DSGVTQTPKHLITATGQRVTLRCSPRSGDLSVYWYQQSLDQGLQFLIQYYNGEERAKGNILERFSAQQFPDLHSELNLSSLELGDSALYFCASSARASAGSVTGELFFGEGSRLTVL.

The rearrangement links TRBV29-1 to TRBJ1-2, with no clear D. CDR3 size: 12 residues. CDR1 and CDR2 from the germline V gene are SQVTM and ANQGSEA. The V gene lost 4 bases and the J gene lost 3 bases, with 9 bases spanning the gap. For the CDR3, the DNA is TGCAGCGTTGTCGGGAGCTACTATGGCTACACCTTC. It specifies CSVVGSYYGYTF.

This clone occurred a few times. The chain is built from TRBV5-6 and TRBJ2-7; D not resolved. The CDR3 contains 15 residues. Trimming shortened V by 1 base and J by 7 bases, and 18 bases separated the two germline ends. Germline V gene lookup returns CDR1 SGHDT and CDR2 YYEEEE. The CDR3 nucleotides read TGTGCCAGCAGCTTGTTCGGAATAGAGACTGGAGAGCAGTACTTC. The encoded protein is CASSLFGIETGEQYF.

This chain uses TRBV30 with TRBJ2-5; TRBD1 matches at 12 bases. V shed 3 bases, J shed 5 bases, and the junction held 10 bases outside the gene matches. CDR1 GTSNPN and CDR2 SVGIG come from the germline V gene (reference sequence). The CDR3 is 16 residues long. The CDR3 loop reads CAWRKIGTGGWETQYF. The CDR3 DNA reads TGTGCCTGGAGGAAGATCGGGACAGGGGGCTGGGAGACCCAGTACTTC.

The V and J genes are TRBV15 and TRBJ1-5; D may be TRBD1 (5 bases). Germline loops: CDR1 LNHNV, CDR2 YYDKDF (reference sequence). There are 17 residues in the CDR3. V was clipped by 0 bases and J by 5 bases, with 17 bases between them. CDR3 sequence (DNA): TGTGCCACCAGCAGAGATCGGGGCAGGGTGGTCGATCAGCCCCAGCATTTT. Protein sequence: CATSRDRGRVVDQPQHF.

V and J are TRBV5-4 and TRBJ2-1, with 12 bases that match TRBD2. Per germline, CDR1 SGHNT and CDR2 YYREEE (reference sequence). V trimming: 2 bases; J trimming: 7 bases; junction bases outside the gene matches: 4. The CDR3 sequence is 15 residues long. For the CDR3, the DNA is TGTGCCAGCAGCTTACGGACTAGCGGGACTAATGAGCAGTTCTTC. Amino acid sequence: CASSLRTSGTNEQFF.

The CDR3 loop is CASSLAVGVSYEQYF. CDR3 DNA: TGTGCCAGCAGCTTAGCGGTGGGAGTGTCCTACGAGCAGTACTTC. J is TRBJ2-7 and V is TRBV7-2, with a tentative D call TRBD2 (5 bases). Germline V gene lookup returns CDR1 SGHTA and CDR2 FQGNSA. V was pared by 0 bases and J by 1 base, with 10 bases between. The CDR3 covers 15 residues.

The chain recombines TRBV9 with TRBJ2-1; D possibly uses TRBD1 or TRBD2 (5 bases each). This CDR3 contains 14 residues. Per the germline V gene, CDR1 is SGDLS and CDR2 is YYNGEE. Trimming removed 0 bases at V and 5 bases at J, with 9 bases between. The CDR3 sequence: CASSVGGIHNEQFF. In DNA, the CDR3 is TGTGCCAGCAGCGTAGGGGGGATTCACAATGAGCAGTTCTTC.

The chain links TRBV30 to TRBJ1-1; D call uncertain. This CDR3 region has 15 residues. V was clipped by 2 bases and J by 1 base, with 14 bases between them. Per germline, CDR1 GTSNPN and CDR2 SVGIG (reference sequence). CDR3 bases: TGTGCCTGGAGTATCGCACGTAGTTGGAACACTGAAGCTTTCTTT. It translates to CAWSIARSWNTEAFF.

This clone has a handful of counts. This CDR3 is also generated by other DNA sequences in the sample. The chain is built from TRBV30 and TRBJ1-5; possible D gene TRBD1, 6 bases. Germline V CDR1 and CDR2: GTSNPN, SVGIG (reference sequence). The CDR3 is 14 amino acids. The V end lost 0 bases, the J end lost 4 bases, and 10 bases lay between the germline ends. The CDR3 region is CAWSVTRGNQPQHF. CDR3 DNA sequence: TGTGCCTGGAGTGTAACCAGGGGAAATCAGCCCCAGCATTTT.

The rearrangement uses TRBV29-1 and TRBJ2-7; 7 nucleotides match TRBD1. The V gene's germline CDR1 is SQVTM and CDR2 ANQGSEA. This CDR3 contains 13 residues. J gave up 1 base and V 6 bases, and 6 bases lay outside the gene matches. The DNA for the CDR3 is TGCAGCGTGTCTAGGGGGCTGTCCTACGAGCAGTACTTC. It specifies CSVSRGLSYEQYF.

This clone has a handful of counts. The chain carries TRBV30 and TRBJ2-1; 8 bases fit TRBD2. Germline lookup yields CDR1 GTSNPN and CDR2 SVGIG (reference sequence). The CDR3 is 13 amino acids. V was clipped by 5 bases and J by 9 bases; unmatched bases: 9. In DNA form, the CDR3 reads TGTGCCTGGGCCCCACGGGAGGGTCCTGAGCAGTTCTTC. Translated, it gives CAWAPREGPEQFF.

The chain links TRBV27 to TRBJ2-5; D not resolved. The CDR3 covers 13 residues. Trimming left V 4 bases short and J 0 bases short, with 6 bases between. From germline, CDR1 is MNHEY and CDR2 SMNVEV (reference sequence). Written as DNA, the CDR3 is TGTGCCAGCAGTTCCTCGTACCAAGAGACCCAGTACTTC. It specifies CASSSSYQETQYF.

In this sample, this clone turned up a few times. The chain links TRBV30 to TRBJ2-1, with D unresolved. Trimming took 0 bases from V and 0 from J, leaving 12 bases between them. This CDR3 spans 16 amino acids. The germline V gene encodes CDR1 GTSNPN and CDR2 SVGIG (reference sequence). For the CDR3, the DNA is TGTGCCTGGAGTGTAAGGCTCCCTAGCTCCTACAATGAGCAGTTCTTC. It encodes CAWSVRLPSSYNEQFF.

In its sample, this clone was seen a few times. The chain joins TRBV7-2 to TRBJ2-7; D unclear. V was pared by 2 bases and J by 4 bases, with 6 bases between. The CDR3 loop spans 12 amino acids. Germline V gene data show CDR1 as SGHTA and CDR2 as FQGNSA. The CDR3 coding sequence is TGTGCCAGCAGCTTAACCCGTTACGAGCAGTACTTC. Translation gives CASSLTRYEQYF.

The chain combines TRBV4-1 with TRBJ2-7, with D maybe TRBD1 (5 bases). The CDR3 runs to 16 residues. The germline gives CDR1 MGHRA, CDR2 YSYEKL. With 4 bases removed from V and 2 bases from J, the gap between germline ends came to 18 bases. CDR3 nucleotides: TGCGCCAGCAGCCTATTATTTGGGGCAGAAACCTACGAGCAGTACTTC. Amino acids: CASSLLFGAETYEQYF.

There are a few counts of this clone. The chain joins TRBV29-1 to TRBJ2-7; D unresolved. With 5 bases removed from V and 2 bases from J, the gap between germline ends came to 13 bases. The V gene's germline CDR1 is SQVTM and CDR2 ANQGSEA. The CDR3 contains 13 residues. CDR3: CSVYPGDTYEQYF. The CDR3 bases are TGCAGCGTTTATCCCGGAGACACCTACGAGCAGTACTTC.

The chain has TRBV7-2 and TRBJ2-2; D call uncertain. Germline-derived CDR1 and CDR2 are SGHTA and FQGNSA. The CDR3 totals 12 residues. V was shortened by 3 bases and J by 4 bases, with 3 bases between the two germline ends. For the CDR3, the DNA is TGTGCCAGCAGCTTCCCCACCGGGGAGCTGTTTTTT. Residues: CASSFPTGELFF.

This clone was counted between two and nine times. The chain is built from TRBV7-9 and TRBJ2-4; no firm D call. This CDR3 region has 14 residues. V was clipped by 5 bases and J by 6 bases, with 14 bases between them. CDR1 is SEHNR and CDR2 is FQNEAQ in the germline V gene (reference sequence). The CDR3 DNA is TGTGCCAGCAGCCCTGAGCGTTCCCTAAACATTCAGTACTTC. This codes for CASSPERSLNIQYF.

The V call is TRBV9, the J call TRBJ2-3; D tentatively fits TRBD1 or TRBD2 (5 bases each). This CDR3 comprises 15 residues. Germline CDR1 SGDLS, CDR2 YYNGEE. V was pared by 1 base and J by 2 bases, with 11 bases between. The DNA of the CDR3 is TGTGCCAGCAGCGTAACGGGGACCACCACAGATACGCAGTATTTT. Its translation: CASSVTGTTTDTQYF.

This clone was counted only a few times. This chain links TRBV2 with TRBJ2-3; no clear D. V dropped 9 bases and J dropped 0 bases, with 13 bases sitting between them. The CDR3 is made up of 14 amino acids. Germline CDR1 SNHLY, CDR2 FYNNEI. This CDR3 is CASQTWSSTDTQYF. In DNA, the CDR3 is TGTGCCAGTCAGACGTGGAGTAGCACAGATACGCAGTATTTT.

With regard to this clone: Other DNA sequences within the sample encode an identical CDR3. The genes are TRBV19 and TRBJ2-3, with D unresolved. Germline V gene lookup returns CDR1 LNHDA and CDR2 SQIVND (reference sequence). The CDR3 is 13 amino acids. The V gene lost 2 bases and the J gene lost 1 base, with 4 bases spanning the gap. As DNA, the CDR3 is TGTGCCAGTAGTATACAGGGCACAGATACGCAGTATTTT. As protein: CASSIQGTDTQYF.

The rearrangement joins TRBV29-1 to TRBJ2-5; no firm D call. Looked up from germline, CDR1 is SQVTM and CDR2 is ANQGSEA. This CDR3 region has 13 residues. V lost 5 bases to trimming and J lost 1 base, with 11 bases between them. The CDR3 protein is CSVLRNLQETQYF. DNA for the CDR3: TGCAGCGTTTTACGTAACCTCCAAGAGACCCAGTACTTC.

The rearrangement links TRBV18 to TRBJ2-1; 8 bases align to TRBD2. V was clipped by 2 bases and J by 5 bases; unmatched bases: 11. CDR3 length: 17 residues. Germline V gene data show CDR1 as KGHSH and CDR2 as LQKENI. In DNA form, the CDR3 reads TGTGCCAGCTCACCAGTCAATAGCGGGAACTTGAACAATGAGCAGTTCTTC. Residues: CASSPVNSGNLNNEQFF.

The chain carries TRBV6-6 and TRBJ2-2, with a weak D call TRBD1 (5 bases). Germline V gene sequence: CDR1 MNHNY, CDR2 SVGAGI (reference sequence). The V and J ends lost 0 bases and 7 bases respectively, with 12 bases between them. This CDR3 contains 15 residues. The CDR3 coding sequence is TGTGCCAGCAGTTACTCGTTGGAAAGGGGCGGGGAGCTGTTTTTT. This codes for CASSYSLERGGELFF.

The CDR3, as DNA: TGCGCCAGCAGTCTCACTAGCGGGCGATACAATGAGCAGTTCTTC. Amino acids: CASSLTSGRYNEQFF. The J gene is TRBJ2-1, the V gene TRBV5-1, with 9 bases lining up with TRBD2. The CDR3 is made up of 15 amino acids. Germline trimming cut 5 bases from V and 4 bases from J; bases unmatched to any gene: 7. CDR1 SGHRS and CDR2 YFSETQ come from the germline V gene.

Written as DNA, the CDR3 is TGTGCCTGGAGCCTGACTAGATACAATGAGCAGTTCTTC. It codes for CAWSLTRYNEQFF. The chain recombines TRBV30 with TRBJ2-1, with D tentatively TRBD2 (6 bases). Trimming cost V 3 bases and J 4 bases, with 10 bases left between them. Germline CDR1 is GTSNPN and CDR2 is SVGIG (reference sequence). The CDR3 sequence is 13 residues long.